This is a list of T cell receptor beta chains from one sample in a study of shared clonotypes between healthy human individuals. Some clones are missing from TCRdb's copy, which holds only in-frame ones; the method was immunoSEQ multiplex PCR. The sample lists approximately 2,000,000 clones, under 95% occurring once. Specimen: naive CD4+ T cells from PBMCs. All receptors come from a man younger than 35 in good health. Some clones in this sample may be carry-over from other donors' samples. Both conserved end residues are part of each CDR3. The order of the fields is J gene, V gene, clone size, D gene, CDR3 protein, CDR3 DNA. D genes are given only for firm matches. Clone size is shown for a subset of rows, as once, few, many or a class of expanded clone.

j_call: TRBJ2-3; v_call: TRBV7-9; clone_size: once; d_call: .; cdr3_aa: CASSPFGVTDTQYF; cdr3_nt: TGTGCCAGCAGCCCCTTCGGGGTAACAGATACGCAGTATTTT
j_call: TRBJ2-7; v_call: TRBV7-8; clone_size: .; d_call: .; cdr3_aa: CASSPDRLGVGYEQYF; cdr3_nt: TGTGCCAGCAGCCCCGATCGACTCGGTGTAGGTTACGAGCAGTACTTC
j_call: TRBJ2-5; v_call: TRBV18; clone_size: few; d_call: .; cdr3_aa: CASSPGGQETQYF; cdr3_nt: TGTGCCAGCTCACCAGGGGGGCAAGAGACCCAGTACTTC
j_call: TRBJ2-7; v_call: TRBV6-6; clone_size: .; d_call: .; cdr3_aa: CASSPREEGEQYF; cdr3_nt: TGTGCCAGCAGCCCCCGCGAGGAAGGCGAGCAGTACTTC
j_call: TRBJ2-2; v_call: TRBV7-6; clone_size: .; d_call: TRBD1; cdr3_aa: CASSPGGQGINTGELFF; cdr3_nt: TGTGCCAGCAGCCCAGGCGGACAGGGGATCAACACCGGGGAGCTGTTTTTT
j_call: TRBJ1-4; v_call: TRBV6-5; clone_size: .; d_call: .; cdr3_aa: CASSPRGSNEKLFF; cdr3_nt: TGTGCCAGCAGTCCCAGGGGCTCTAATGAAAAACTGTTTTTT
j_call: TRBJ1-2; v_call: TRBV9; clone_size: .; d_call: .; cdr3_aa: CASSVERDRVYGYTF; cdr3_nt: TGTGCCAGCAGCGTAGAGAGGGACCGGGTCTATGGCTACACCTTC
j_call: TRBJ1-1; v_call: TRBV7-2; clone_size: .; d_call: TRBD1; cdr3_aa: CASSLVQGAAEAFF; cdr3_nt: TGTGCCAGCAGCTTAGTGCAGGGGGCTGCTGAAGCTTTCTTT
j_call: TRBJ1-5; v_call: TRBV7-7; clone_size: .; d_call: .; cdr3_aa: CASSLVDDRCGQLNQPQHF; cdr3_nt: TGTGCCAGCAGCTTAGTAGACGACAGGTGTGGGCAACTCAATCAGCCCCAGCATTTT
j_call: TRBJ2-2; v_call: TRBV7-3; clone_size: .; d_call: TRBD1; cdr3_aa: CASSPRQGTGELFF; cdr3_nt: TGTGCCAGCAGCCCCCGACAGGGGACCGGGGAGCTGTTTTTT
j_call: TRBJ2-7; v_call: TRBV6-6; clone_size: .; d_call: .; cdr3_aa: CASSYGTLGEQYF; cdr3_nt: TGTGCCAGCAGTTACGGCACTCTGGGCGAGCAGTACTTC
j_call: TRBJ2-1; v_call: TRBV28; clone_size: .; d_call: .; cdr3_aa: CASSFQPVGEQFF; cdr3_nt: TGTGCCAGCAGTTTTCAGCCCGTGGGTGAGCAGTTCTTC
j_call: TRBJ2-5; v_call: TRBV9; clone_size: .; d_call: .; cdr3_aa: CASSVSPGTPQETQYF; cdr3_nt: TGTGCCAGCAGCGTATCGCCCGGGACTCCTCAAGAGACCCAGTACTTC
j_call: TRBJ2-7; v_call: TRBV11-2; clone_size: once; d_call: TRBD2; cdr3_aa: CASSFLSGRGYEQYF; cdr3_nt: TGTGCCAGCAGCTTTCTCAGCGGGAGGGGCTACGAGCAGTACTTC
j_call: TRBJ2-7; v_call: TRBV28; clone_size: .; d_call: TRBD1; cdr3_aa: CASSSIKRDSSYEQYF; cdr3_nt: TGTGCCAGCAGTTCAATCAAACGGGACAGCTCCTACGAGCAGTACTTC
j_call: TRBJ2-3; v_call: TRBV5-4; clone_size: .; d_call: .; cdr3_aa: CASSPRGPRFAGVEDTQYF; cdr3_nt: TGTGCCAGCAGCCCCAGGGGGCCTCGATTTGCGGGAGTGGAGGATACGCAGTATTTT
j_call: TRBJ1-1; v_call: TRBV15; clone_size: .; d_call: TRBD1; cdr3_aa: CATSQQGATEAFF; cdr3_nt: TGTGCCACCAGCCAACAGGGGGCAACTGAAGCTTTCTTT
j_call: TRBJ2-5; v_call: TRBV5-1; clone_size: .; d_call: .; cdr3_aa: CASSPAGWEETQYF; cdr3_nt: TGCGCCAGCAGCCCGGCGGGGTGGGAAGAGACCCAGTACTTC
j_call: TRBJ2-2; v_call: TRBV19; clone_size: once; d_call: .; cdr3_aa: CASSLGTPNTGELFF; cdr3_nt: TGTGCCAGTAGTCTAGGGACTCCGAACACCGGGGAGCTGTTTTTT
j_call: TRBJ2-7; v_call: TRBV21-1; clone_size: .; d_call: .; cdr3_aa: CASSKPTNRDRGYEQYF; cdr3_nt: TGTGCCAGCAGCAAACCCACCAATAGGGACAGGGGCTACGAGCAGTACTTC
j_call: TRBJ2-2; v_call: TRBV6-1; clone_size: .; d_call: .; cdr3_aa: CASSELVSSGELFF; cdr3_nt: TGTGCCAGCAGTGAACTTGTCTCCTCCGGGGAGCTGTTTTTT
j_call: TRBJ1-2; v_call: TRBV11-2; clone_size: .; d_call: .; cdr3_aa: CASSLTNYGYTF; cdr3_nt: TGTGCCAGCAGCTTAACTAACTATGGCTACACCTTC
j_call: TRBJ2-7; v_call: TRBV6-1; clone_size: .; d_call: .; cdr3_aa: CASSLRRDTTYEQYF; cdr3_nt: TGTGCCAGCAGTCTCCGCCGGGACACTACCTACGAGCAGTACTTC
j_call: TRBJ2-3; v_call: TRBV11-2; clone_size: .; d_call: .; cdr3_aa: CASSLTFGADTQYF; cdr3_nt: TGTGCCAGCAGCTTAACATTCGGCGCGGATACGCAGTATTTT
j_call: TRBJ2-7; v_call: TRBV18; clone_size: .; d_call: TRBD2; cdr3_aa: CASSPSSGRLEQYF; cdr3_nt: TGTGCCAGCTCACCCTCTAGCGGGAGGCTCGAGCAGTACTTC
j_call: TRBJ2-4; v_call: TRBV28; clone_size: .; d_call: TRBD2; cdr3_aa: CASSFRLASGSLAKNIQYF; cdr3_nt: TGTGCCAGCAGTTTTCGACTAGCGAGCGGATCCCTAGCCAAAAACATTCAGTACTTC
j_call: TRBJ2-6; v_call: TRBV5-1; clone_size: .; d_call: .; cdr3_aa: CASSLQVSGANVLTF; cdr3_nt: TGCGCCAGCAGCTTGCAGGTCTCTGGGGCCAACGTCCTGACTTTC
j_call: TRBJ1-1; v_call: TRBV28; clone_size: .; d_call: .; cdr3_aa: CASSLSRNTEAFF; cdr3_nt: TGTGCCAGCAGTTTGTCGCGGAACACTGAAGCTTTCTTT
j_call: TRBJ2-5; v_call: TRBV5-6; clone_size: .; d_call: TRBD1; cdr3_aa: CASSFAAGGLRETQYF; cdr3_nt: TGTGCCAGCAGCTTCGCCGCAGGGGGCCTCCGAGAGACCCAGTACTTC
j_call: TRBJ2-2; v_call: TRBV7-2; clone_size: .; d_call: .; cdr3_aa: CASSKNRAGNTGELFF; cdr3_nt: TGTGCCAGCAGCAAAAATAGGGCAGGGAACACCGGGGAGCTGTTTTTT
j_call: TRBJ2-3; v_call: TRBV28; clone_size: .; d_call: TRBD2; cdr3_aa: CARTSLAVTTTDTQYF; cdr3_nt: TGTGCCAGAACTTCACTAGCGGTTACAACGACGGATACGCAGTATTTT
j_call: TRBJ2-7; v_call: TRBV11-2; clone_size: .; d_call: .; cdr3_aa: CASSPALYEQYF; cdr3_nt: TGTGCCAGCAGCCCCGCCCTCTACGAGCAGTACTTC
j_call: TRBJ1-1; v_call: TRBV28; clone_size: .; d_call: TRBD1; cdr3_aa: CASRTPPGQGAAHTEAFF; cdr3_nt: TGTGCCAGCAGGACCCCCCCGGGACAGGGGGCCGCCCACACTGAAGCTTTCTTT
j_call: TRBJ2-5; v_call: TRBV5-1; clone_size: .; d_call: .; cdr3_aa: CASSFGGGETQYF; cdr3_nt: TGCGCCAGCAGCTTTGGGGGAGGAGAGACCCAGTACTTC
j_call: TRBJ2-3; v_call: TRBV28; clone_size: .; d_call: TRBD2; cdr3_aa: CASSSATSGMNLDTQYF; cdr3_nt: TGTGCCAGCAGTTCGGCCACTAGCGGCATGAATCTGGATACGCAGTATTTT
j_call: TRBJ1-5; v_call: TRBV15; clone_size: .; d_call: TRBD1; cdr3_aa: CATSAQVRDRDQPQHF; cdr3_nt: TGTGCCACCAGCGCCCAGGTCCGGGACAGGGATCAGCCCCAGCATTTT
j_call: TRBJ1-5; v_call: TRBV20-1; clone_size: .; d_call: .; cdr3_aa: CSATSNQPQHF; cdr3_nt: TGCAGTGCTACCAGCAATCAGCCCCAGCATTTT
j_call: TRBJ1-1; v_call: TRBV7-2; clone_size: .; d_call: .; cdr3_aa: CASRPRGNRNTEAFF; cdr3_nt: TGTGCCAGCAGACCGAGAGGGAACAGGAACACTGAAGCTTTCTTT
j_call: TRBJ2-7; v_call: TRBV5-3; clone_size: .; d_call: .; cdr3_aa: CARSLGHEQYF; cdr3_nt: TGTGCCAGAAGCTTGGGGCACGAGCAGTACTTC
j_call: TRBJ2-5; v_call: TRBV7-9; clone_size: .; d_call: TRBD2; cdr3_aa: CASSLDRTSGQETQYF; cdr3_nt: TGTGCCAGCAGCTTGGACAGGACTAGCGGCCAAGAGACCCAGTACTTC
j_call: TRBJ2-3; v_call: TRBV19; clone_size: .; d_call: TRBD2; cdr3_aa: CASSQGLAYPGTDTQYF; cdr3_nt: TGTGCCAGTAGTCAAGGACTAGCGTATCCAGGAACAGATACGCAGTATTTT
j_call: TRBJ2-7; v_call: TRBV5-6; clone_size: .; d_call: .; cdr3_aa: CASSPGHTTLEEQYF; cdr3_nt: TGTGCCAGCAGTCCGGGGCACACAACTCTTGAAGAGCAGTACTTC
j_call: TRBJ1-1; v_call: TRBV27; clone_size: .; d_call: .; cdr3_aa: CASSLQNPFEAFF; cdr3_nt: TGTGCCAGCAGTTTACAAAACCCCTTCGAAGCTTTCTTT
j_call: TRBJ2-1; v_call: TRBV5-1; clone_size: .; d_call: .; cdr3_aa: CASSLVRGVKLEQFF; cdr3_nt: TGCGCCAGCAGCTTGGTTCGCGGCGTCAAACTAGAGCAGTTCTTC
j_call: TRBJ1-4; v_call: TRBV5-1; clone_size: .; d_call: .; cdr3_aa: CASSLGLVGGEELFF; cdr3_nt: TGCGCCAGCAGCTTGGGTCTGGTAGGGGGTGAGGAACTGTTTTTT
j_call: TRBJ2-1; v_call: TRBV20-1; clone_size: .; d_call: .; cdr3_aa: CSARDRGEQFF; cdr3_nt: TGCAGTGCTAGAGATAGGGGGGAGCAGTTCTTC
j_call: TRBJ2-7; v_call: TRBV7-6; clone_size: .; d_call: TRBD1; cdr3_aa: CASSLDGTGIRGYEQYF; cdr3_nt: TGTGCCAGCAGCTTAGATGGGACAGGTATAAGGGGCTACGAGCAGTACTTC